The present entry profiles one T cell receptor beta chain with its context. These data come from a study of cytomegalovirus exposure and HLA in healthy donors. On the study more broadly: In a later analysis, it was reported that the 110 or so validation repertoires had been produced on the same platform as the roughly 610 repertoires belonging to the first cohort.

Assay used: immunoSEQ multiplex PCR; TCRdb lists only in-frame clones, some missing. Here the sample spans almost 200,000 clones, 80% to 85% being singletons. Trimming shortened V by 2 bases and J by 5 bases, and 11 bases separated the two germline ends. CDR3 size: 14 residues. Germline V gene data show CDR1 as SGHRS and CDR2 as YFSETQ. This chain joins TRBV5-1 and TRBJ2-1; D uncertain. The receptor was isolated from a woman aged 25 to 39 in good health and CMV-seronegative. The sample was PBMCs. This chain's CDR3 is CASSFTLTDNEQFF. DNA of the CDR3: TGCGCCAGCAGCTTTACGCTAACTGACAATGAGCAGTTCTTC.